This TCR beta chain is drawn from a study of blood T cell repertoires in COVID-19. Germline CDR1 SEHNR, CDR2 FQNEAQ (reference sequence). The CDR3 spans 14 residues. V lost 2 bases, J lost 8 bases, and 12 bases lay in between. Libraries were prepared by immunoSEQ multiplex PCR; TCRdb keeps only in-frame clonotypes and omits some of them. The table lists roughly 250,000 clones, approximately 83% of them singletons, with 5.5% in the top ten. Sequencing was performed on peripheral blood. This clonotype was obtained from a human donor in a cohort sampled during active COVID-19. This chain connects TRBV7-9 to TRBJ1-4; tentative D call: TRBD1 (5 bases). DNA of the CDR3: TGTGCCAGCAGCTTATCCCAGGGAGGCGAAAAACTGTTTTTT. Translated: CASSLSQGGEKLFF. Using reference TRBV7-9 and TRBJ1-4 for the parts outside the CDR3, the full variable domain is DTGVSQNPRHKITKRGQNVTFRCDPISEHNRLYWYRQTLGQGPEFLTYFQNEAQLEKSRLLSDRFSAERPKGSFSTLEIQRTEQGDSAMYLCASSLSQGGEKLFFGSGTQLSVL.